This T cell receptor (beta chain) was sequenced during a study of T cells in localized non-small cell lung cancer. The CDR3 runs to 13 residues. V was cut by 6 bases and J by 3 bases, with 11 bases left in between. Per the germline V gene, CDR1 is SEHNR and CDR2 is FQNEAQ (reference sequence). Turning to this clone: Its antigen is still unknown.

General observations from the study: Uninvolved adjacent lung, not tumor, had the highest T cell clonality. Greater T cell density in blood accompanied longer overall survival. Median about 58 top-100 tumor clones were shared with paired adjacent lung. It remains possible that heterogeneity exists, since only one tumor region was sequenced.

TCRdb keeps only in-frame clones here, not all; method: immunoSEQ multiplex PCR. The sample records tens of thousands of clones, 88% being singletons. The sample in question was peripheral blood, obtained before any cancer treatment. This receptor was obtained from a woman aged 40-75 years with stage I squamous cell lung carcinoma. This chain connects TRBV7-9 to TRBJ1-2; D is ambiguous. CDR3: CASSLETYYGYTF. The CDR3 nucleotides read TGTGCCAGCAGTCTAGAAACCTACTATGGCTACACCTTC.